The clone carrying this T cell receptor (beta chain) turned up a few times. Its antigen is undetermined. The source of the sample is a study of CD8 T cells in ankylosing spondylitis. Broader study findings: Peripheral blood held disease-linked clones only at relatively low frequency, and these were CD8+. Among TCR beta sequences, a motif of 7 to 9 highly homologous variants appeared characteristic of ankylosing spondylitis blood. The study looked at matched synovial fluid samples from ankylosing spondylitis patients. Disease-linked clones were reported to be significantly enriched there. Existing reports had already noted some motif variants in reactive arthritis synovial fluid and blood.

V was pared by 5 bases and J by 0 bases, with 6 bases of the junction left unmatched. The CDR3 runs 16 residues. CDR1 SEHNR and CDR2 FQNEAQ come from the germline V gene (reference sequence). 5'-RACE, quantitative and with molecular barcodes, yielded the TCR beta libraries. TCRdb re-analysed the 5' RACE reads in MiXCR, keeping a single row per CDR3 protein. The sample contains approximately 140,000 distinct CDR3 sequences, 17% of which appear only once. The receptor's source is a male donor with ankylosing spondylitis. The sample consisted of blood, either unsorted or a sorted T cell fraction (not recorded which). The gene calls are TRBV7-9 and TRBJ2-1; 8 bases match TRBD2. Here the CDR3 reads CASSPGGGSSYNEQFF. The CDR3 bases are TGTGCCAGCAGCCCGGGGGGGGGGAGCTCCTACAATGAGCAGTTCTTC.